This T cell receptor beta chain was profiled in a study of CD8 T cells in ankylosing spondylitis. Trimming pared 6 bases from V and 0 bases from J, leaving 15 bases between. Germline-derived CDR1 and CDR2 are DFQATT and SNEGSKA (reference sequence). The CDR3 spans 14 residues. The authors made TCR beta libraries by quantitative 5'-RACE with molecular barcodes. A single record per CDR3 protein comes from TCRdb applying MiXCR to the 5' RACE reads. The data contain hundreds of thousands of distinct CDR3 sequences, around 21% of them singletons. Concerning this clonotype itself: Its cognate antigen is unknown.

Overall study findings and caveats: Seemingly distinctive of ankylosing spondylitis blood was a TCR beta motif formed by eight highly homologous variants. Some of these motif variants have turned up before, in reports on reactive arthritis synovial fluid and blood. Disease-linked clones reportedly showed significant enrichment in matched ankylosing spondylitis synovial fluid.

This TCR was recovered from a female donor with ankylosing spondylitis or in good health (not recorded which). J is TRBJ2-7 and V is TRBV20-1; D possibly matches TRBD1 or TRBD2 (6 bases each). The sequencing input was blood, either unsorted or a sorted T cell fraction (not recorded which). The CDR3 here is CSARGLEDSYEQYF. DNA of the CDR3: TGCAGTGCACGGGGGCTTGAAGACTCCTACGAGCAGTACTTC.